This record concerns one T cell receptor beta chain sequence. Repertoires were generated with immunoSEQ multiplex PCR, while TCRdb's copy carries only in-frame clones and drops some. The profile shows about 410,000 clones, over 75% of them singletons. The sample comes from a study of control samples from healthy donors and cancer patients. Between the trimmed V and J ends, which lost 3 bases and 5 bases, there was a span of 14 bases. Germline V gene sequence: CDR1 LNHDA, CDR2 SQIVND (reference sequence). The CDR3 contains 14 residues. This TCR was recovered from a middle-aged man with head and neck cancer. V is TRBV19 and J is TRBJ2-7; possible D gene TRBD1, 5 bases. The specimen was PBMCs. The CDR3 DNA is TGTGCCAGTAGTATGCGGCAGGGTCCCAACGAGCAGTACTTC. This gives the protein CASSMRQGPNEQYF.